This is a list of T cell receptor beta chains from one sample in a study of blood T cell repertoires in COVID-19. Only in-frame clones appear in the TCRdb table, and some are missing; sequencing was by immunoSEQ multiplex PCR. The sample includes roughly 200,000 clones, around 82% of them seen just once. Sample: peripheral blood. The receptors were sampled from a man aged 35 to 55 with active or convalescent COVID-19. Both conserved end residues are part of each CDR3. A D gene is named only where the DNA matches it firmly. Size values are once, few and many counts, or a class for expanded clones, and some rows have none.

clone size: -
D gene: -
J gene: TRBJ1-2
CDR3 length: 13
V gene: TRBV24-1
CDR3 DNA: TGTGCCACCAGTGAGGCAGGGCTATATGGCTACACCTTC
CDR3 protein: CATSEAGLYGYTF

clone size: -
D gene: -
J gene: TRBJ1-6
CDR3 length: 16
V gene: TRBV4-1
CDR3 DNA: TGCGCCAGCAGCCATCCCGAGACAGGTTGGGGTTCACCCCTCCACTTT
CDR3 protein: CASSHPETGWGSPLHF

clone size: once
D gene: TRBD1
J gene: TRBJ2-7
CDR3 length: 14
V gene: TRBV6-5
CDR3 DNA: TGTGCCAGCGAAACAGGGGGCGTTGAGTACGAGCAGTACTTC
CDR3 protein: CASETGGVEYEQYF

clone size: -
D gene: -
J gene: TRBJ1-3
CDR3 length: 13
V gene: TRBV28
CDR3 DNA: TGTGCCAGCAGTGAGGTAGCCGGAAACACCATATATTTT
CDR3 protein: CASSEVAGNTIYF

clone size: -
D gene: TRBD2
J gene: TRBJ2-5
CDR3 length: 15
V gene: TRBV5-1
CDR3 DNA: TGCGCCAGCAGGACTAGCGGGAGGCTTAAAGAGACCCAGTACTTC
CDR3 protein: CASRTSGRLKETQYF

clone size: -
D gene: TRBD1
J gene: TRBJ2-1
CDR3 length: 13
V gene: TRBV30
CDR3 DNA: TGTGCCTGGAGGCTGACAGGGTCGGGTGAGCAGTTCTTC
CDR3 protein: CAWRLTGSGEQFF

clone size: -
D gene: -
J gene: TRBJ1-2
CDR3 length: 14
V gene: TRBV11-3
CDR3 DNA: TGTGCCAGCAGCTCTTATCCAGGGCAGGGTGGCTACACCTTC
CDR3 protein: CASSSYPGQGGYTF

clone size: -
D gene: TRBD1
J gene: TRBJ1-1
CDR3 length: 13
V gene: TRBV2
CDR3 DNA: TGTGCCAGCACGGACAGGGAGGACGGCGAAGCTTTCTTT
CDR3 protein: CASTDREDGEAFF

clone size: -
D gene: -
J gene: TRBJ1-2
CDR3 length: 15
V gene: TRBV30
CDR3 DNA: TGTGCCTGGAGTGTAACGGCAGGTGGAAGCTATGGCTACACCTTC
CDR3 protein: CAWSVTAGGSYGYTF

clone size: -
D gene: -
J gene: TRBJ1-3
CDR3 length: 16
V gene: TRBV7-8
CDR3 DNA: TGTGCCAGCAGGGGTGTCTTGGGAGCATCTGGAAACACCATATATTTT
CDR3 protein: CASRGVLGASGNTIYF

clone size: -
D gene: TRBD1
J gene: TRBJ2-7
CDR3 length: 14
V gene: TRBV5-4
CDR3 DNA: TGTGCCAGCACCCAAGGGACAGGCCCATACGAGCAGTACTTC
CDR3 protein: CASTQGTGPYEQYF

clone size: -
D gene: TRBD2
J gene: TRBJ2-7
CDR3 length: 15
V gene: TRBV29-1
CDR3 DNA: TGCAGCGTTGACCCCGGGACTAGCGGTTCCTACGAGCAGTACTTC
CDR3 protein: CSVDPGTSGSYEQYF

clone size: -
D gene: -
J gene: TRBJ1-2
CDR3 length: 13
V gene: TRBV19
CDR3 DNA: TGTGCCAGTAGTATCAAGGGAGGGGGTGGCTACACCTTC
CDR3 protein: CASSIKGGGGYTF

clone size: -
D gene: TRBD2
J gene: TRBJ2-1
CDR3 length: 17
V gene: TRBV30
CDR3 DNA: TGTGCCTCCCACGCCCCTCAGGCTAGCGGGGCAGGGAATGAGCAGTTCTTC
CDR3 protein: CASHAPQASGAGNEQFF

clone size: -
D gene: -
J gene: TRBJ1-1
CDR3 length: 18
V gene: TRBV19
CDR3 DNA: TGTGCCAGTAGTATAGATCGGGAGAGTTGGGGCGAGGAGACTGAAGCTTTCTTT
CDR3 protein: CASSIDRESWGEETEAFF

clone size: -
D gene: TRBD1
J gene: TRBJ2-2
CDR3 length: 15
V gene: TRBV7-9
CDR3 DNA: TGTGCCAGCAGCTCGCAGGGGGCGGCCACCGGGGAGCTGTTTTTT
CDR3 protein: CASSSQGAATGELFF

clone size: -
D gene: -
J gene: TRBJ2-3
CDR3 length: 12
V gene: TRBV6-2/TRBV6-3
CDR3 DNA: TGTGCCAGCAGTGGGGACACGGATACGCAGTATTTT
CDR3 protein: CASSGDTDTQYF

clone size: -
D gene: -
J gene: TRBJ1-5
CDR3 length: 14
V gene: TRBV6-6
CDR3 DNA: TGTGCCAGCAGCGGGGAACTGAGCAATCAGCCCCAGCATTTT
CDR3 protein: CASSGELSNQPQHF

clone size: few
D gene: -
J gene: TRBJ2-7
CDR3 length: 15
V gene: TRBV10-2
CDR3 DNA: TGCGCCAGCAGTGACCGTGACAGGTTAGCCTACGAGCAGTACTTC
CDR3 protein: CASSDRDRLAYEQYF

clone size: -
D gene: -
J gene: TRBJ2-3
CDR3 length: 13
V gene: TRBV3-1/TRBV3-2
CDR3 DNA: TGTGCCAGCAGCCATACACGGGGTGGTACGCAGTATTTT
CDR3 protein: CASSHTRGGTQYF

clone size: -
D gene: TRBD2
J gene: TRBJ2-2
CDR3 length: 14
V gene: TRBV7-2
CDR3 DNA: TGTGCCAGCAGCCGGGGGGGCAGCACCGGGGAGCTGTTTTTT
CDR3 protein: CASSRGGSTGELFF

clone size: -
D gene: -
J gene: TRBJ2-7
CDR3 length: 12
V gene: TRBV7-2
CDR3 DNA: TGTGCCAGCAGCTTGCGCGGGTACGAGCAGTACTTC
CDR3 protein: CASSLRGYEQYF

clone size: -
D gene: -
J gene: TRBJ1-1
CDR3 length: 17
V gene: TRBV10-3
CDR3 DNA: TGTGCCATCAGTGATGGGAACAGGGAGGGATTGGGCACTGAAGCTTTCTTT
CDR3 protein: CAISDGNREGLGTEAFF

clone size: -
D gene: TRBD1
J gene: TRBJ1-3
CDR3 length: 15
V gene: TRBV6-5
CDR3 DNA: TGTGCCAGCAGTAAGACAGGGATCTCTGGAAACACCATATATTTT
CDR3 protein: CASSKTGISGNTIYF

clone size: -
D gene: TRBD1
J gene: TRBJ1-1
CDR3 length: 15
V gene: TRBV5-1
CDR3 DNA: TGCGCCAGCAGCGCGAGACAGGGGGCAAACACTGAAGCTTTCTTT
CDR3 protein: CASSARQGANTEAFF

clone size: -
D gene: -
J gene: TRBJ1-5
CDR3 length: 14
V gene: TRBV27
CDR3 DNA: TGTGCCAGCAGAAGGGGGGGGATCAATCAGCCCCAGCATTTT
CDR3 protein: CASRRGGINQPQHF

clone size: -
D gene: -
J gene: TRBJ1-6
CDR3 length: 16
V gene: TRBV6-5
CDR3 DNA: TGTGCCAGCAGTTACTCGATAGGGGGGGACGGGTCACCCCTCCACTTT
CDR3 protein: CASSYSIGGDGSPLHF

clone size: -
D gene: TRBD1
J gene: TRBJ1-1
CDR3 length: 13
V gene: TRBV6-5
CDR3 DNA: TGTGCCAGCAAAAAGACAGGGAAGACTGAAGCTTTCTTT
CDR3 protein: CASKKTGKTEAFF

clone size: -
D gene: TRBD1
J gene: TRBJ2-5
CDR3 length: 13
V gene: TRBV24-1
CDR3 DNA: TGTGCCACCAGGGACAGGGGGAAAGAGACCCAGTACTTC
CDR3 protein: CATRDRGKETQYF

clone size: -
D gene: -
J gene: TRBJ1-6
CDR3 length: 13
V gene: TRBV18
CDR3 DNA: TGTGCCAGCTCACCCGACAGTAATTCACCCCTCCACTTT
CDR3 protein: CASSPDSNSPLHF

clone size: -
D gene: -
J gene: TRBJ1-2
CDR3 length: 13
V gene: TRBV19
CDR3 DNA: TGTGCCAGTGAGGAAGCTGACCGCTATGGCTACACCTTC
CDR3 protein: CASEEADRYGYTF

clone size: -
D gene: -
J gene: TRBJ1-4
CDR3 length: 13
V gene: TRBV7-2
CDR3 DNA: TGTGCCAGCAGCTTAGGGGGAGGGGGGAAACTGTTTTTT
CDR3 protein: CASSLGGGGKLFF

clone size: -
D gene: TRBD1
J gene: TRBJ1-2
CDR3 length: 14
V gene: TRBV5-6
CDR3 DNA: TGTGCCAGCAGCTCCGGACAGGGGGCAGGAGGCTACACCTTC
CDR3 protein: CASSSGQGAGGYTF

clone size: -
D gene: -
J gene: TRBJ1-6
CDR3 length: 14
V gene: TRBV10-3
CDR3 DNA: TGTGCCATCAGGGGGAGCGGGTTTAATTCACCCCTCCACTTT
CDR3 protein: CAIRGSGFNSPLHF

clone size: -
D gene: -
J gene: TRBJ1-3
CDR3 length: 12
V gene: TRBV11-2
CDR3 DNA: TGTGCCAGCAGCACAGGGGGAAACACCATATATTTT
CDR3 protein: CASSTGGNTIYF

clone size: -
D gene: -
J gene: TRBJ1-2
CDR3 length: 14
V gene: TRBV2
CDR3 DNA: TGTGCCAGCAGGTCCCGGGAAGGGAACTATGGCTACACCTTC
CDR3 protein: CASRSREGNYGYTF

clone size: -
D gene: -
J gene: TRBJ2-7
CDR3 length: 14
V gene: TRBV30
CDR3 DNA: TGTGCCTGGGCGCGGTGGGGAGACAAGGACGAGCAGTACTTC
CDR3 protein: CAWARWGDKDEQYF

clone size: -
D gene: -
J gene: TRBJ2-3
CDR3 length: 15
V gene: TRBV4-3
CDR3 DNA: TGCGCCAGCAGCCGAAACTCCCTCCGCACAGATACGCAGTATTTT
CDR3 protein: CASSRNSLRTDTQYF

clone size: -
D gene: -
J gene: TRBJ2-7
CDR3 length: 13
V gene: TRBV30
CDR3 DNA: TGTGCCTGGAAGAAAGACATCGAATACGAGCAGTACTTC
CDR3 protein: CAWKKDIEYEQYF

clone size: -
D gene: TRBD1
J gene: TRBJ1-1
CDR3 length: 14
V gene: TRBV3-1/TRBV3-2
CDR3 DNA: TGTGCCAGCAGCCAGGGACAGGGGGCGAGTGAAGCTTTCTTT
CDR3 protein: CASSQGQGASEAFF

clone size: -
D gene: TRBD1
J gene: TRBJ1-2
CDR3 length: 14
V gene: TRBV6-5
CDR3 DNA: TGTGCCAGTTTAGGGAACACAGGGGACTATGGCTACACCTTC
CDR3 protein: CASLGNTGDYGYTF

clone size: -
D gene: -
J gene: TRBJ2-3
CDR3 length: 14
V gene: TRBV30
CDR3 DNA: TGTGCCTGGATTAGGGGGGGGAGCACAGATACGCAGTATTTT
CDR3 protein: CAWIRGGSTDTQYF

clone size: once
D gene: TRBD2
J gene: TRBJ2-5
CDR3 length: 16
V gene: TRBV29-1
CDR3 DNA: TGCAGCGTTGAGGTGACTAGCGGACGGACATTGGAGACCCAGTACTTC
CDR3 protein: CSVEVTSGRTLETQYF

clone size: -
D gene: -
J gene: TRBJ2-1
CDR3 length: 11
V gene: TRBV29-1
CDR3 DNA: TGCAGCGTTGAAGATCGACAGCAGCAGTTCTTC
CDR3 protein: CSVEDRQQQFF

clone size: -
D gene: -
J gene: TRBJ2-2
CDR3 length: 18
V gene: TRBV4-2
CDR3 DNA: TGTGCCAGCAGCCAAGAAGAGTGGGGGAGGTTGGACACCGGGGAGCTGTTTTTT
CDR3 protein: CASSQEEWGRLDTGELFF

clone size: once
D gene: TRBD1
J gene: TRBJ1-5
CDR3 length: 14
V gene: TRBV6-6
CDR3 DNA: TGTGCCAGCAGTTACGAGGGGGCCAATCAGCCCCAGCATTTT
CDR3 protein: CASSYEGANQPQHF